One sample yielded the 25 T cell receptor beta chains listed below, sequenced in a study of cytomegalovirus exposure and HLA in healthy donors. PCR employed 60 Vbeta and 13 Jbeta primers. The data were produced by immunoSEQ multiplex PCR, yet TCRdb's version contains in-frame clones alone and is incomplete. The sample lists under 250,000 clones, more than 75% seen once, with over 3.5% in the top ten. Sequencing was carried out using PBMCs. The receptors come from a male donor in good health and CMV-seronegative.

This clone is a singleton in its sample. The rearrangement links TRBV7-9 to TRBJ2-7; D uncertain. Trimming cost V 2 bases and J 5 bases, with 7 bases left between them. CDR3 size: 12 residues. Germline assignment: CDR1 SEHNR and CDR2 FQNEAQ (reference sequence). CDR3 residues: CASSLSRHEQYF. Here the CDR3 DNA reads TGTGCCAGCAGCTTATCCAGGCACGAGCAGTACTTC.

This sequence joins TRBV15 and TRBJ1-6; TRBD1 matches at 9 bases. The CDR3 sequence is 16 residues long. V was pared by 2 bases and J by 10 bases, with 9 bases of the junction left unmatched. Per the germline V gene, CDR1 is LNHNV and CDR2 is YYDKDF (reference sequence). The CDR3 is CATSRSGTGNASPLHF. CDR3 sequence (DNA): TGTGCCACCAGCAGATCCGGGACAGGGAATGCGTCACCCCTCCACTTT. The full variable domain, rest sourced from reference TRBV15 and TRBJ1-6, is DAMVIQNPRYQVTQFGKPVTLSCSQTLNHNVMYWYQQKSSQAPKLLFHYYDKDFNNEADTPDNFQSRRPNTSFCFLDIRSPGLGDTAMYLCATSRSGTGNASPLHFGNGTRLTVT.

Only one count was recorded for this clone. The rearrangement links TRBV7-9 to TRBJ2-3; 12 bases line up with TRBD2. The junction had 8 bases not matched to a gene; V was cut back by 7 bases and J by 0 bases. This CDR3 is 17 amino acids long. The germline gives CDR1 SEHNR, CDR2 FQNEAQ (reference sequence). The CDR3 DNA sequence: TGTGCCAGCACGGCGACTAGCGGGAGTGCCAGCACAGATACGCAGTATTTT. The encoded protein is CASTATSGSASTDTQYF.

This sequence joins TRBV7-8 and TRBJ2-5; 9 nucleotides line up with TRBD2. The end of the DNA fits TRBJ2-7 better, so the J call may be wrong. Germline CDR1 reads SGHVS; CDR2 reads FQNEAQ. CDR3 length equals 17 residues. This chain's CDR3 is CASSLDARLADSYEQYF. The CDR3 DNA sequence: TGTGCCAGCAGCTTAGACGCCAGACTAGCGGACTCCTACGAGCAGTACTTC.

The DNA for the CDR3 is TGTGCCAGCTCGCCCATAGCGGGAGGCGAGCAGTACTTC. Its protein product is CASSPIAGGEQYF. The V call is TRBV18, the J call TRBJ2-7, with 10 bases that match TRBD2. The CDR3 length is 13 residues. Germline CDR1 and CDR2: KGHSH and LQKENI. V gave up 6 bases and J gave up 6 bases; unmatched junction bases: 5.

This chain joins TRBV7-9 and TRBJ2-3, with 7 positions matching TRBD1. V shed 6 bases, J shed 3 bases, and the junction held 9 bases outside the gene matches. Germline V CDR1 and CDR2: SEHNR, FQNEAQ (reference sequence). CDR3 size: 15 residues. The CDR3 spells CASSPRQGATDTQYF. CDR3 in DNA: TGTGCCAGCAGTCCCCGACAGGGAGCTACAGATACGCAGTATTTT.

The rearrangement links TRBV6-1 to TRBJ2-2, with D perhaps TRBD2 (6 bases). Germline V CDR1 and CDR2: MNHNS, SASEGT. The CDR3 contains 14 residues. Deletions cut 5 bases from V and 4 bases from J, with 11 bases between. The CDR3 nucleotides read TGTGCCAGCAGTCCCATAGCGGTCACCGGGGAGCTGTTTTTT. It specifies CASSPIAVTGELFF.

The CDR3 loop reads CASSLSLTGEQYF. DNA of the CDR3: TGTGCCAGCAGCTTATCACTAACAGGCGAGCAGTACTTC. The rearrangement uses TRBV7-9 and TRBJ2-7; weak D call: TRBD1 (5 bases). CDR3 length: 13 amino acids. Trimming took off 2 bases at V and 6 bases at J, with 11 bases between the two ends. From germline, CDR1 is SEHNR and CDR2 FQNEAQ (reference sequence).

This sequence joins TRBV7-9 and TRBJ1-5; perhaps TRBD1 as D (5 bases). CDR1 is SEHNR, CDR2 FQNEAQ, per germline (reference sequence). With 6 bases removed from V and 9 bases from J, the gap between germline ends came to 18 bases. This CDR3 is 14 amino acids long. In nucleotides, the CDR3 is TGTGCCAGCAGTTCCAGGGAGGGGAGGGGGCCCCAGCATTTT. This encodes CASSSREGRGPQHF.

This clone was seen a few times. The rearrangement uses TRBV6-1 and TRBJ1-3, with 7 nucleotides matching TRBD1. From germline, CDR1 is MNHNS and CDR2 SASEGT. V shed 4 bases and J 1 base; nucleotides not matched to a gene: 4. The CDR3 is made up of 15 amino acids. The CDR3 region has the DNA TGTGCCAGCAGTGCTAAGGACAGGTCTGGAAACACCATATATTTT. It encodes CASSAKDRSGNTIYF.

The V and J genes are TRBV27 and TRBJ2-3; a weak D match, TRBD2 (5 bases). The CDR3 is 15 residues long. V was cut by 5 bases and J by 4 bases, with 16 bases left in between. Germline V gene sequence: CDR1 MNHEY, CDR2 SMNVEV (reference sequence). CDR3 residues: CASSRVRAGSDTQYF. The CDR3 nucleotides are TGTGCCAGCAGTCGGGTCCGGGCGGGCTCAGATACGCAGTATTTT.

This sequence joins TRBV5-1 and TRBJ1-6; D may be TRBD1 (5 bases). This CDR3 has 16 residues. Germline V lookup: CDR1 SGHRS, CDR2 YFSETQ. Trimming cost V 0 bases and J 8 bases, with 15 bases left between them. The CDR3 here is CASSLVAGKMDSPLHF. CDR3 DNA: TGCGCCAGCAGCTTGGTGGCAGGGAAGATGGATTCACCCCTCCACTTT.

For the CDR3, the DNA is TGTGCCAGCAGGGCTCTCGAAACTAGCGGGAGGAACTACGAGCAGTACTTC. It translates to CASRALETSGRNYEQYF. The chain joins TRBV27 to TRBJ2-7; 12 nucleotides match TRBD2. The CDR3 is 17 residues long. With V trimmed by 6 bases and J by 3 bases, 12 bases remained unmatched. From germline, CDR1 is MNHEY and CDR2 SMNVEV (reference sequence).

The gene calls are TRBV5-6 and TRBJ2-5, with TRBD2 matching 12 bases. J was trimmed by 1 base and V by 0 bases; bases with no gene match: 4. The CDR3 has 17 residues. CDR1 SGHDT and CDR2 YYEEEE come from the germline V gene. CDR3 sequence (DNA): TGTGCCAGCAGCTTGGCGGGACTAGCGGGCGGCCAAGAGACCCAGTACTTC. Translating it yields CASSLAGLAGGQETQYF.

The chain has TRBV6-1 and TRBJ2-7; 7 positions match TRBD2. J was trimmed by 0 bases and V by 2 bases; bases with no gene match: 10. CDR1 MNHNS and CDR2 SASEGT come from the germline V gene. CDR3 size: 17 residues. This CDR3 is CASSEQSSGLPSYEQYF. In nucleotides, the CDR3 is TGTGCCAGCAGTGAACAGAGTAGCGGGCTTCCCTCCTACGAGCAGTACTTC.

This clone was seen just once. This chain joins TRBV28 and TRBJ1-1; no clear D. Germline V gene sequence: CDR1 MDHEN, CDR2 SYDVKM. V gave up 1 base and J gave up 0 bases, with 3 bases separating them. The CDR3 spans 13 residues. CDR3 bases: TGTGCCAGCAGTTTATCGGTGAACACTGAAGCTTTCTTT. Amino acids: CASSLSVNTEAFF.

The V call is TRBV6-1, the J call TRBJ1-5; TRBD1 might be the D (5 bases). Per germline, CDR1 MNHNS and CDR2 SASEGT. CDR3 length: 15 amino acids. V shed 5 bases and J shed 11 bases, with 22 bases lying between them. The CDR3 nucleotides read TGTGCCAGCAGTCGAAGGTCAGGGTATAGTTCGGCCCAGCATTTT. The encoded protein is CASSRRSGYSSAQHF.

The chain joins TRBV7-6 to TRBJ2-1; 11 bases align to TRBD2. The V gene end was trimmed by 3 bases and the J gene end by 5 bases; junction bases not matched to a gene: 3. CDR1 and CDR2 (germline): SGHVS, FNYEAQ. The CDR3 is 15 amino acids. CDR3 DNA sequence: TGTGCCAGCAGCTTCGGGGGACTAGCGGACAATGAGCAGTTCTTC. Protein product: CASSFGGLADNEQFF.

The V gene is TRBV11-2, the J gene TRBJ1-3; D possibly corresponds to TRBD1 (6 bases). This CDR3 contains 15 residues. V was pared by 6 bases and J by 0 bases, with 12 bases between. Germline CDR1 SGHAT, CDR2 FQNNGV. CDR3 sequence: CASRKGDSSGNTIYF. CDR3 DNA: TGTGCCAGCAGGAAGGGGGATAGCTCTGGAAACACCATATATTTT.

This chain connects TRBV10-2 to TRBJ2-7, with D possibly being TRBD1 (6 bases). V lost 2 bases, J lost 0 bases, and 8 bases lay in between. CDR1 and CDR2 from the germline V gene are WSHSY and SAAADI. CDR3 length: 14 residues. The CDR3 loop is CASSEPRGSYEQYF. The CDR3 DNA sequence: TGCGCCAGCAGTGAGCCCAGGGGCTCCTACGAGCAGTACTTC.

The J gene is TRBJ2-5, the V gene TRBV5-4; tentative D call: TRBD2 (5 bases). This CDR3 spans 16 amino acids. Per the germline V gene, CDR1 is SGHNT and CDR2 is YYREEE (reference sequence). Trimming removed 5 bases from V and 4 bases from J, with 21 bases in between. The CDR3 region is CASSSPVSEGGETQYF. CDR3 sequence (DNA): TGTGCCAGCAGTAGCCCGGTTAGCGAGGGCGGAGAGACCCAGTACTTC.

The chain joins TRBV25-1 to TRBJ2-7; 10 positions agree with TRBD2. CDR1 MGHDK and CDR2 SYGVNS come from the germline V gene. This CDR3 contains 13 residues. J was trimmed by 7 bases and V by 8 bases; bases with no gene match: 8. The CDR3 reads CASGVSGRREQYF. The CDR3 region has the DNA TGTGCCAGCGGTGTTAGCGGGAGGAGGGAGCAGTACTTC.

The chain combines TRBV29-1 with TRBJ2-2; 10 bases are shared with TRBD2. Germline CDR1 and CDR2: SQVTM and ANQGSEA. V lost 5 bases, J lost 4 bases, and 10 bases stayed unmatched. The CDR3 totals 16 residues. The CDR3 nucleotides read TGCAGCGTTCTAGCTACTAGCGGGGTAGGCACCGGGGAGCTGTTTTTT. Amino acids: CSVLATSGVGTGELFF.

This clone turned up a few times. The CDR3 DNA reads TGCGCCAGCAGCTTGGATGGACAGGGGAGTGGGGATGAAAAACTGTTTTTT. Protein sequence: CASSLDGQGSGDEKLFF. The chain recombines TRBV5-1 with TRBJ1-4; 9 positions match TRBD1. V trimming: 0 bases; J trimming: 6 bases; junction bases outside the gene matches: 9. Germline values: CDR1 SGHRS, CDR2 YFSETQ. The CDR3 sequence is 17 residues long.

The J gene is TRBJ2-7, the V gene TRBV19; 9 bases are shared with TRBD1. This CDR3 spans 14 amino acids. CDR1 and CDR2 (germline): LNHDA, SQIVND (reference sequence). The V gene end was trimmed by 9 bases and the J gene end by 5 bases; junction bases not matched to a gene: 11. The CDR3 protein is CASAPWTGVDEQYF. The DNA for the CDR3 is TGTGCCAGCGCCCCTTGGACAGGGGTCGACGAGCAGTACTTC.